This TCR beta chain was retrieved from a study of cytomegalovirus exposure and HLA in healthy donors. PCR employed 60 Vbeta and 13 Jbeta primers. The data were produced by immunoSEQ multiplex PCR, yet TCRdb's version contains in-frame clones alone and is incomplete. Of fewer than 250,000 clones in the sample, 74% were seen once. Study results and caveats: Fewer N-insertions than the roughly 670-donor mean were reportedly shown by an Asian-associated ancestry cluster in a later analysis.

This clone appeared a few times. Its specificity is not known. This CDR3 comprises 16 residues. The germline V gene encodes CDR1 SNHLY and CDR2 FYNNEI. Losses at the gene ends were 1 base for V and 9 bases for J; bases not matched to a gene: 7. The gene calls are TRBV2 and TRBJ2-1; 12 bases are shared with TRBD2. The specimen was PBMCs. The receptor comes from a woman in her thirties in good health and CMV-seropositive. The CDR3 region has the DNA TGTGCCAGCAGTGAAGACGGGGCTAGCGGGAGGGGTGAGCAGTTCTTC. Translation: CASSEDGASGRGEQFF.